This T cell receptor beta chain stems from a study of OX40 agonist ivuxolimab in advanced cancers. For the study at large: Patients received intravenous ivuxolimab every 2 weeks at 0.01 to 10 mg/kg. Study observations and caveats: Dose levels from 0.1 to 3.0 mg/kg saw CD4+ and CD8+ blood T cells expand clonally by week 6. Antigen specificity remained undetermined for the expanded peripheral T cells.

TCRdb's table, derived via immunoSEQ multiplex PCR, lists solely in-frame clones and lacks some. The data contain fewer than 15,000 clones, more than 75% of them singletons. In this sample, this clone turned up once. The antigen is undetermined. Trimming cost V 5 bases and J 3 bases; bases outside gene matches: 8. The V gene's germline CDR1 is LNHDA and CDR2 SQIVND (reference sequence). The CDR3 is 17 amino acids. The J gene is TRBJ1-4, the V gene TRBV19, with 11 positions matching TRBD1. This sequence was found in an adult with an advanced solid tumor such as melanoma, head and neck, liver or kidney cancer. The sample in question was CD4+ or CD8+ T cells sorted from blood, obtained in a trial of the OX40 agonist ivuxolimab. CDR3 in DNA: TGTGCCAGTAGTCTCGGACAGGGGGCTCCGGCTAATGAAAAACTGTTTTTT. Residues: CASSLGQGAPANEKLFF.